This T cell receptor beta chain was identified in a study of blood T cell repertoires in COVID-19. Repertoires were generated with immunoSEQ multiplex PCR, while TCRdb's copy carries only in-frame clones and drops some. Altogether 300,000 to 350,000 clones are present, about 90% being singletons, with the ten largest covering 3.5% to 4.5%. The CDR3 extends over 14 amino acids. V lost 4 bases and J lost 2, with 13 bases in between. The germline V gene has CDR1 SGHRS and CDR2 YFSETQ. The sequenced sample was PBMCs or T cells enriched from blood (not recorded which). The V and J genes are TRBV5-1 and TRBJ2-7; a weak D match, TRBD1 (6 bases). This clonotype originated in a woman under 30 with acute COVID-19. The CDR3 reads CASSDGTNPYEQYF. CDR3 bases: TGCGCCAGCAGCGACGGGACAAACCCCTACGAGCAGTACTTC.